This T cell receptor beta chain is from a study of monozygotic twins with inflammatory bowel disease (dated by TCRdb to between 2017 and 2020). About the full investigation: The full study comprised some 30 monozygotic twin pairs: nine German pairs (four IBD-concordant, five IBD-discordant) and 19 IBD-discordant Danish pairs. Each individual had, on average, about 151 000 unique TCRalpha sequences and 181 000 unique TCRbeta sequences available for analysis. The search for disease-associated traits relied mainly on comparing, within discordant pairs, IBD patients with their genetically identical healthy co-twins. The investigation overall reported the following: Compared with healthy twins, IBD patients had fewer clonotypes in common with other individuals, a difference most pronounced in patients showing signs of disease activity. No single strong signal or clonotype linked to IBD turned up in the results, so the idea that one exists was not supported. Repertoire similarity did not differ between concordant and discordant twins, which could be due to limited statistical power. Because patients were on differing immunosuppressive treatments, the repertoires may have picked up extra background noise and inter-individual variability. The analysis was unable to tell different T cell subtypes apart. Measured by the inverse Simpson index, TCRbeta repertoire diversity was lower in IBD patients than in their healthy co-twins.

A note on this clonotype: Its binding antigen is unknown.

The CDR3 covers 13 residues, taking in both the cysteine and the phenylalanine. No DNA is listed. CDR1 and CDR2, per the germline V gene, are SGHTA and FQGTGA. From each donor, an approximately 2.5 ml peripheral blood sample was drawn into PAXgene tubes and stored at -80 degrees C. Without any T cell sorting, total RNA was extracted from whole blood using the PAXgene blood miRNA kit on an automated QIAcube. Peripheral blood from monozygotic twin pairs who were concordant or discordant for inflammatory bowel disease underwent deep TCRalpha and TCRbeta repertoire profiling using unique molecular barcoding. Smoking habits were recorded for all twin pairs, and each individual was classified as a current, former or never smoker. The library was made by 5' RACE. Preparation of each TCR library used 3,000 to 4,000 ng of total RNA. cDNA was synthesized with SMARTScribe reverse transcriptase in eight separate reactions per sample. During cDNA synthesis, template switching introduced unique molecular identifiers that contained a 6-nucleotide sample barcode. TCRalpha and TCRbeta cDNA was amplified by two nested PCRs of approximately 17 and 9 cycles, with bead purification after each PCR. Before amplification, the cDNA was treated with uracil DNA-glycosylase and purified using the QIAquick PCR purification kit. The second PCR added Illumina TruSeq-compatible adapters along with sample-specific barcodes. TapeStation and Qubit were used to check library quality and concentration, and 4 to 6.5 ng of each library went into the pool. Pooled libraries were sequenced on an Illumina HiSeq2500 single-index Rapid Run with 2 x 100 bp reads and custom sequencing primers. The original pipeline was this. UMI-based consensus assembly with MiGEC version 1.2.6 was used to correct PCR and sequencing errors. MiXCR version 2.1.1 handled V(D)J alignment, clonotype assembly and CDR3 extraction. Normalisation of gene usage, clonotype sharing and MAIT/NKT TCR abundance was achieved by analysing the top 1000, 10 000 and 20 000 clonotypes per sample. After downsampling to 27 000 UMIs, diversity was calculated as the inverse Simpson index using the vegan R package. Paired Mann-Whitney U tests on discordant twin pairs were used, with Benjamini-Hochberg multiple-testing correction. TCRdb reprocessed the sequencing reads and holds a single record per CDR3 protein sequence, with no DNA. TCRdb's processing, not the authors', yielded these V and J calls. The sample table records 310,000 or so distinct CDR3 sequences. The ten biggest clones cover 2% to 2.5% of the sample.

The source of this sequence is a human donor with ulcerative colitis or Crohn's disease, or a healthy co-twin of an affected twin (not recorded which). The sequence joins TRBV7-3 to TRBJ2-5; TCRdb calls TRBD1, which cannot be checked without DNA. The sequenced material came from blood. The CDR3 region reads CASAVGRAETQYF.